The 30 T cell receptor beta chains in this list originate from one sample, sequenced in a study of T cell changes during pregnancy in multiple sclerosis. Sequencing used immunoSEQ multiplex PCR; TCRdb keeps in-frame clones, though not all of them. The sample carries tens of thousands of clones, 90% recorded once. The source was CD4+ T cells from peripheral blood mononuclear cells, collected in the second trimester of pregnancy. The receptors originated from a female donor with multiple sclerosis, enrolled in a pregnancy study.

In its sample, this clone was seen once. The rearrangement links TRBV28 to TRBJ1-1; 7 bases are shared with TRBD1. The V gene end was trimmed by 5 bases and the J gene end by 4 bases; junction bases not matched to a gene: 13. The germline V gene has CDR1 MDHEN and CDR2 SYDVKM. There are 16 residues in the CDR3. CDR3: CASSHLFQGGSTEAFF. The CDR3 region has the DNA TGTGCCAGCAGTCATCTTTTTCAGGGGGGTTCCACTGAAGCTTTCTTT.

The V call is TRBV6-5, the J call TRBJ2-2; 8 bases are a match to TRBD1. V was pared by 2 bases and J by 7 bases, with 6 bases of the junction left unmatched. The CDR3 is 15 residues long. Germline assignment: CDR1 MNHEY and CDR2 SVGAGI. DNA for the CDR3: TGTGCCAGCAGTTACGCGACAGGGGTAGTCGGGGAGCTGTTTTTT. It is translated as CASSYATGVVGELFF.

The chain carries TRBV28 and TRBJ2-1; the match to TRBD1 covers 7 bases. Losses at the gene ends were 4 bases for V and 6 bases for J; bases not matched to a gene: 15. CDR3 size: 17 residues. The germline CDR1 and CDR2 sequences are MDHEN and SYDVKM. The CDR3 loop reads CASSSDRVPVFPNEQFF. The CDR3 nucleotides are TGTGCCAGCAGTTCCGACAGGGTCCCCGTCTTTCCCAATGAGCAGTTCTTC.

This clone occurred once. The J gene is TRBJ2-1, the V gene TRBV18; TRBD2 aligns across 7 bases. V gave up 8 bases and J gave up 7 bases; unmatched junction bases: 8. Germline-derived CDR1 and CDR2 are KGHSH and LQKENI. This CDR3 has 13 residues. The CDR3 bases are TGTGCCAGCGGCGGGGTGCGGGGGAATGAGCAGTTCTTC. Protein: CASGGVRGNEQFF.

J is TRBJ2-5 and V is TRBV7-2; no clear D gene. V shed 3 bases and J shed 2 bases, with 13 bases lying between them. Germline CDR1 SGHTA, CDR2 FQGNSA. The CDR3 is made up of 15 amino acids. The CDR3 region is CASSFGFSQQETQYF. CDR3 in DNA: TGTGCCAGCAGCTTCGGTTTTAGCCAGCAAGAGACCCAGTACTTC.

This sequence joins TRBV4-3 and TRBJ2-7, with D tentatively TRBD2 (6 bases). The V gene lost 1 base and the J gene lost 2 bases, with 30 bases spanning the gap. Per the germline V gene, CDR1 is LGHNA and CDR2 is YSLEER. The CDR3 is 21 residues long. DNA of the CDR3: TGCGCCAGCAGCCAAGTGGGACCCGGGAGCGGGCGCACTCTCATGGCCTACGAGCAGTACTTC. Protein product: CASSQVGPGSGRTLMAYEQYF.

This sequence joins TRBV7-2 and TRBJ2-2, with 8 bases matching TRBD2. CDR1 is SGHTA, CDR2 FQGNSA, per germline. The CDR3 runs to 16 residues. V trimming: 7 bases; J trimming: 0 bases; junction bases outside the gene matches: 7. The DNA of the CDR3 is TGTGCCAGCAAGCCCGCCGGGGGGGCGAACACCGGGGAGCTGTTTTTT. This sequence encodes CASKPAGGANTGELFF.

The rearrangement joins TRBV19 to TRBJ2-2, with D possibly being TRBD2 (5 bases). This CDR3 has 14 residues. Per the germline V gene, CDR1 is LNHDA and CDR2 is SQIVND (reference sequence). Trimming pared 6 bases from V and 3 bases from J, leaving 11 bases between. The CDR3 region is CASSPGVDTGELFF. As DNA, the CDR3 is TGTGCCAGTAGCCCCGGGGTAGACACCGGGGAGCTGTTTTTT. The complete variable domain, with remaining parts taken from reference TRBV19 and TRBJ2-2, reads DGGITQSPKYLFRKEGQNVTLSCEQNLNHDAMYWYRQDPGQGLRLIYYSQIVNDFQKGDIAEGYSVSREKKESFPLTVTSAQKNPTAFYLCASSPGVDTGELFFGEGSRLTVL.

This clone was observed a handful of times. This chain joins TRBV18 and TRBJ2-5, with 9 bases identical to TRBD2. The ends lost 4 bases at V and 0 bases at J; junction bases unmatched: 6. The CDR3 loop spans 16 amino acids. The germline V gene has CDR1 KGHSH and CDR2 LQKENI. The CDR3 loop reads CASSLGLASHQETQYF. The CDR3, as DNA: TGTGCCAGCTCACTAGGACTAGCGAGCCACCAAGAGACCCAGTACTTC.

In DNA, the CDR3 is TGTGCCAGCAGCGTAGATGCAAATCGCGATGGCTACACCTTC. Protein sequence: CASSVDANRDGYTF. The V gene is TRBV9, the J gene TRBJ1-2; the D is unclear. The V end was cut by 0 bases, the J end by 6 bases, with 12 bases between. Germline V gives CDR1 SGDLS, CDR2 YYNGEE. The CDR3 extends over 14 amino acids.

The genes are TRBV29-1 and TRBJ1-3, with D perhaps matching TRBD1 (6 bases). The ends were cut back, 5 bases at V and 2 bases at J, with 13 bases in the middle. The CDR3 loop spans 14 amino acids. CDR1 is SQVTM and CDR2 is ANQGSEA in the germline V gene. The CDR3 here is CSVLGQGPGNTIYF. CDR3 DNA sequence: TGCAGCGTTCTGGGGCAGGGGCCTGGAAACACCATATATTTT.

This CDR3 is CASSLVLAGTDTQYF. As DNA, the CDR3 is TGCGCCAGCAGCTTGGTTCTAGCTGGCACAGATACGCAGTATTTT. The chain uses TRBV5-1 and TRBJ2-3; D possibly corresponds to TRBD2 (5 bases). This CDR3 contains 15 residues. Germline V gene lookup returns CDR1 SGHRS and CDR2 YFSETQ. V lost 0 bases and J lost 1, with 9 bases in between.

V usage is TRBV6-6 and J usage is TRBJ2-7, with D possibly TRBD1 on 5 matching bases. The CDR3 is 15 amino acids. Germline CDR1 is MNHNY and CDR2 is SVGAGI (reference sequence). Trimming shortened V by 8 bases and J by 3 bases, and 20 bases separated the two germline ends. The CDR3 DNA reads as TGTGCCAGCTCGAATGCTCAGGGTTGGATCTACGAGCAGTACTTC. Translating it yields CASSNAQGWIYEQYF.

This sequence joins TRBV10-3 and TRBJ1-2, with 7 bases lining up with TRBD1. The trim removed 6 bases at V and 5 bases at J, leaving 12 bases unmatched. CDR3 size: 15 residues. Germline lookup yields CDR1 ENHRY and CDR2 SYGVKD. CDR3 sequence reads: CAISSGQAPGYGYTF. The CDR3 DNA follows: TGTGCCATCAGCTCAGGACAGGCCCCCGGTTATGGCTACACCTTC.

The sample holds a few counts of this clone. This chain links TRBV4-1 with TRBJ1-1; possibly TRBD1 for D (6 bases). V shed 4 bases and J shed 0 bases, with 21 bases lying between them. The germline CDR1 and CDR2 sequences are MGHRA and YSYEKL. This CDR3 region has 18 residues. Here the CDR3 reads CASSRPRDGGNVNTEAFF. CDR3 coding DNA: TGCGCCAGCAGCCGACCTAGGGATGGGGGCAATGTGAACACTGAAGCTTTCTTT.

This rearrangement joins TRBV10-3 to TRBJ2-5, with TRBD2 matching 10 bases. With V trimmed by 0 bases and J by 2 bases, 9 bases remained unmatched. The CDR3 sequence is 18 residues long. Germline V gives CDR1 ENHRY, CDR2 SYGVKD. The CDR3 nucleotides are TGTGCCATCAGTGAGTCGAGCGGGAGGGCATCAACTCAAGAGACCCAGTACTTC. Translated, it gives CAISESSGRASTQETQYF.

The chain combines TRBV11-2 with TRBJ2-7; TRBD2 is a possible D gene (6 bases). CDR3 length: 15 amino acids. Per the germline V gene, CDR1 is SGHAT and CDR2 is FQNNGV. Trimming cost V 1 base and J 6 bases, with 16 bases left between them. The CDR3 here is CASSLGGLSSVEQYF. CDR3 DNA: TGTGCCAGCAGCTTAGGAGGACTATCTAGCGTCGAGCAGTACTTC.

The J gene is TRBJ1-5, the V gene TRBV6-4; 10 bases match TRBD1. This CDR3 comprises 20 residues. The germline V gene has CDR1 MRHNA and CDR2 SNTAGT. The trim removed 4 bases at V and 0 bases at J, leaving 15 bases unmatched. CDR3 nucleotide sequence: TGTGCCAGCAGTGCCTTCCGTGACAGGGGGCAGAGGTATAGCAATCAGCCCCAGCATTTT. It is translated as CASSAFRDRGQRYSNQPQHF.

This chain connects TRBV29-1 to TRBJ2-7; 9 bases map to TRBD1. The V gene's germline CDR1 is SQVTM and CDR2 ANQGSEA. This CDR3 is built from 13 residues. With 6 bases clipped from V and 2 bases from J, the junction kept 5 bases outside the gene matches. CDR3 protein: CSVQTGGPYEQYF. The DNA for the CDR3 is TGCAGCGTGCAGACAGGGGGGCCCTACGAGCAGTACTTC.

This clone was recorded a few times. The chain carries TRBV19 and TRBJ1-4; D is possibly TRBD1 (6 bases). This CDR3 comprises 14 residues. Germline CDR1 and CDR2: LNHDA and SQIVND (reference sequence). Trimming removed 10 bases from V and 11 bases from J, with 23 bases in between. CDR3 DNA sequence: TGTGCCACCTCCAAAGGACAGACGATGGAGAAACTGTTTTTT. Protein product: CATSKGQTMEKLFF.

The genes are TRBV12-5 and TRBJ1-5; D perhaps matches TRBD1 (6 bases). The CDR3 consists of 18 residues. V was cut by 0 bases and J by 2 bases, with 17 bases left in between. The V gene's germline CDR1 is LGHNT and CDR2 FRNRAP. This CDR3 is CASGLVVLETGGNQPQHF. The CDR3 DNA sequence: TGTGCTAGTGGTTTGGTAGTGTTAGAGACAGGTGGCAATCAGCCCCAGCATTTT.

The rearrangement uses TRBV5-4 and TRBJ1-2; D is perhaps TRBD1 (5 bases). Trimming took 5 bases from V and 5 from J, leaving 22 bases between them. From germline, CDR1 is SGHNT and CDR2 YYREEE (reference sequence). CDR3 length equals 16 residues. CDR3 sequence: CASRGGGQGSRYGYTF. CDR3 nucleotides: TGTGCCAGCAGGGGGGGTGGTCAGGGATCAAGGTATGGCTACACCTTC.

The J gene is TRBJ2-7, the V gene TRBV6-5; TRBD1 might be the D (6 bases). Trimming left V 2 bases short and J 2 bases short, with 13 bases between. This CDR3 has 15 residues. The germline CDR1 and CDR2 sequences are MNHEY and SVGAGI. CDR3 loop: CASSYGGGWTYEQYF. CDR3 in DNA: TGTGCCAGCAGTTACGGGGGCGGGTGGACCTACGAGCAGTACTTC.

The gene calls are TRBV6-5 and TRBJ2-1; 9 nucleotides align to TRBD2. The CDR3 covers 13 residues. The J segment lost 9 bases and the V segment lost 8 bases, leaving 8 bases of the junction unmatched. CDR1 and CDR2 from the germline V gene are MNHEY and SVGAGI. The chain's CDR3 is CASRGSGRVEQFF. CDR3 nucleotide sequence: TGTGCCAGCCGAGGTAGCGGGAGAGTTGAGCAGTTCTTC.

The chain uses TRBV4-3 and TRBJ2-3; unclear D gene. This CDR3 has 12 residues. Trimming took off 7 bases at V and 3 bases at J, with 8 bases between the two ends. The V gene's germline CDR1 is LGHNA and CDR2 YSLEER. CDR3 in amino acids: CASTLITDTQYF. The CDR3, as DNA: TGCGCCAGCACCCTAATAACAGATACGCAGTATTTT.

The V gene is TRBV5-4, the J gene TRBJ2-1; 11 bases are a match to TRBD2. This CDR3 has 16 residues. Germline CDR1 SGHNT, CDR2 YYREEE (reference sequence). The junction had 6 bases not matched to a gene; V was cut back by 3 bases and J by 4 bases. The CDR3 nucleotides read TGTGCCAGCAGCTCACCTGGGACTAGCGGATACAATGAGCAGTTCTTC. It codes for CASSSPGTSGYNEQFF.

This chain links TRBV7-6 with TRBJ2-5, with D perhaps TRBD2 (7 bases). The CDR3 runs 13 residues. CDR1 and CDR2 from the germline V gene are SGHVS and FNYEAQ. V was trimmed by 8 bases and J by 5 bases, leaving 15 bases between them. Here the CDR3 reads CASGGGRFETQYF. The DNA of the CDR3 is TGTGCCAGCGGGGGCGGGAGATTTGAGACCCAGTACTTC.

This rearrangement joins TRBV5-1 to TRBJ1-4, with 11 nucleotides matching TRBD1. Germline values: CDR1 SGHRS, CDR2 YFSETQ. The CDR3 is made up of 14 amino acids. V was clipped by 6 bases and J by 7 bases; unmatched bases: 5. The CDR3 sequence is CASTPGTGGEKLFF. The DNA of the CDR3 is TGCGCCAGCACCCCCGGGACAGGGGGTGAAAAACTGTTTTTT.

The J gene is TRBJ1-5, the V gene TRBV27, with 7 bases lining up with TRBD1. This CDR3 is built from 17 residues. V shed 5 bases, J shed 6 bases, and the junction held 16 bases outside the gene matches. Germline CDR1 and CDR2: MNHEY and SMNVEV (reference sequence). CDR3 coding DNA: TGTGCCAGCAGTACGTTTGTCGCACAGGGGTTGGGTCAGCCCCAGCATTTT. This gives the protein CASSTFVAQGLGQPQHF.

The gene calls are TRBV9 and TRBJ2-5; maybe TRBD2 (6 bases). V was shortened by 6 bases and J by 2 bases, with 11 bases between the two germline ends. This CDR3 is 13 amino acids long. CDR1 is SGDLS, CDR2 YYNGEE, per germline. The CDR3 loop reads CASTGGLQETQYF. CDR3 coding DNA: TGTGCCAGCACAGGAGGACTACAAGAGACCCAGTACTTC.